A selection of T cell receptor beta chains follows, all from one sample in a study of CD8 T cells in Susac syndrome. MiXCR was run by TCRdb on the immunoSEQ multiplex PCR reads, yielding one entry per CDR3 protein. The sample consists of fewer than 200,000 distinct CDR3 sequences, over 75% of them appearing once. The sequencing input was CD4+ T cells from PBMCs. Source of these receptors: a human donor with Susac syndrome. Each CDR3 is given with its conserved first and last residue. The D gene is left open where the match is weak. Clone size is shown for a subset of rows, as once, few, many or a class of expanded clone.

j_gene,v_gene,abundance,d_gene,CDR3nt,CDR3aa
TRBJ2-7,TRBV29-1,.,.,TGCAGCGTTGAGAAGTCGGATTACGAGCAGTACTTC,CSVEKSDYEQYF
TRBJ2-3,TRBV20-1,.,TRBD2,TGCAGTGCTAGAAGAGGCGGGGGGTACACAGATACGCAGTATTTT,CSARRGGGYTDTQYF
TRBJ1-3,TRBV25-1,.,.,TGTGCCAGCAGCAGGGACGGACACTCTGGAAACACCATATATTTT,CASSRDGHSGNTIYF
TRBJ1-4,TRBV20-1,.,.,TGCAGTGCTTCCCAGGGGTACGATGAAAAACTGTTTTTT,CSASQGYDEKLFF
TRBJ2-2,TRBV5-1,.,.,TGCGCCAGCAGGGAACTAGCCTCCGGGGAGCTGTTTTTT,CASRELASGELFF
TRBJ2-5,TRBV6-1,.,.,TGTGCCAGCAGCGTCTTCTACGGGACAAACACCCAAGAGACCCAGTACTTC,CASSVFYGTNTQETQYF
TRBJ2-5,TRBV20-1,.,TRBD2,TGCAGTGCTTCCCGGACTAGCCACCAAGAGACCCAGTACTTC,CSASRTSHQETQYF
TRBJ2-1,TRBV4-2,once,TRBD2,TGTGCCAGCAGCCCTGGTCCCCGGACTAGCGGGAATTTCTACAATGAGCAGTTCTTC,CASSPGPRTSGNFYNEQFF
TRBJ2-7,TRBV27,.,.,TGTGCCAGCAGTTCGAAACAGGTCATGTCAGCCTACGAGCAGTACTTC,CASSSKQVMSAYEQYF
TRBJ1-1,TRBV3-1,.,TRBD1,TGTGCCAGCAGCGCCCGACAGGGGAGCTACACTGAAGCTTTCTTT,CASSARQGSYTEAFF
TRBJ1-2,TRBV3-1,.,.,TGTGCCAGCAGCCAAGATCTAGGGTCTCCGGACTATGGCTACACCTTC,CASSQDLGSPDYGYTF
TRBJ2-4,TRBV7-9,.,.,TGTGCCAGCAGCTTAGATCTAGCGAGAACTAGAGAAGCCAAAAACATTCAGTACTTC,CASSLDLARTREAKNIQYF
TRBJ2-7,TRBV20-1,.,.,TGCAGTGCCAACACCGGCAGCGCAAACTCCTACGAGCAGTACTTC,CSANTGSANSYEQYF
TRBJ1-5,TRBV7-2,.,.,TGTGCCAGCAGCTTACCAAATCAGCCCCAGCATTTT,CASSLPNQPQHF
TRBJ2-7,TRBV12-3/TRBV12-4,.,.,TGTGCCAGCAGCCCCTACAGGGAGGAGCAGTACTTC,CASSPYREEQYF
TRBJ1-1,TRBV3-1,.,.,TGTGCCAGCAGCCAAGATTTACAGGGGAACACTGAAGCTTTCTTT,CASSQDLQGNTEAFF
TRBJ1-2,TRBV20-1,.,.,TGCAGTGTCATAAGGGGTACGTGGGAAGGCTACACCTTC,CSVIRGTWEGYTF